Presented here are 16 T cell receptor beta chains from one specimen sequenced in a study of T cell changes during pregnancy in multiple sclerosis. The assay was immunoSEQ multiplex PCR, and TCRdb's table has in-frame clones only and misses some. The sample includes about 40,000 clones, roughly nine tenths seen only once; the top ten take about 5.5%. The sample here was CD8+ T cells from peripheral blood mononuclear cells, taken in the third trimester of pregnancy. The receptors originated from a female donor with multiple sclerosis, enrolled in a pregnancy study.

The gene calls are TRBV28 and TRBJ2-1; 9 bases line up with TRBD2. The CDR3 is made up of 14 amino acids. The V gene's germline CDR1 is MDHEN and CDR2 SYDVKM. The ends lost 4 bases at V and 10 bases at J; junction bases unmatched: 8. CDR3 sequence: CASSSGTSLFEQFF. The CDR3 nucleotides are TGTGCCAGCAGTTCCGGGACTAGCTTGTTCGAGCAGTTCTTC. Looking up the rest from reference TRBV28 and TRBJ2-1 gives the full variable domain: DVKVTQSSRYLVKRTGEKVFLECVQDMDHENMFWYRQDPGLGLRLIYFSYDVKMKEKGDIPEGYSVSREKKERFSLILESASTNQTSMYLCASSSGTSLFEQFFGPGTRLTVL.

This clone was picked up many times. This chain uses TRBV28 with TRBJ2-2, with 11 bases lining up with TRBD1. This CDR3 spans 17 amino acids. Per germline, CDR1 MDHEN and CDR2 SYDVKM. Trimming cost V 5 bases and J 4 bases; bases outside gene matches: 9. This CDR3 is CASSPWTGGYGTGELFF. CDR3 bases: TGTGCCAGCAGTCCTTGGACAGGGGGCTATGGCACCGGGGAGCTGTTTTTT. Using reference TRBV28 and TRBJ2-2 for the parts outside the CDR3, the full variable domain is DVKVTQSSRYLVKRTGEKVFLECVQDMDHENMFWYRQDPGLGLRLIYFSYDVKMKEKGDIPEGYSVSREKKERFSLILESASTNQTSMYLCASSPWTGGYGTGELFFGEGSRLTVL.

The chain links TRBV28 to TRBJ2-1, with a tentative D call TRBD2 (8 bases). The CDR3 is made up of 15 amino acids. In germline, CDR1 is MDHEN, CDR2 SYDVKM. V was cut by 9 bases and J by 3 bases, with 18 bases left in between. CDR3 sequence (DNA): TGTGCCAGTAACGAGGGGGCGGGAGGCTACAATGAGCAGTTCTTC. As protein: CASNEGAGGYNEQFF.

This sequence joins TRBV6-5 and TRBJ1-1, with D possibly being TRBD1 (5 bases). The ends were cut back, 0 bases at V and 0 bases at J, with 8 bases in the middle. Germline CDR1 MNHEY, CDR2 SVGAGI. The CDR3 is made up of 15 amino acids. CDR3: CASSYSGLMNTEAFF. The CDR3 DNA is TGTGCCAGCAGTTACTCGGGGCTTATGAACACTGAAGCTTTCTTT.

CDR3 nucleotide sequence: TGTGCCAGCAGCGTCAGCGGGAGCGCCTACGAGCAGTACTTC. It is translated as CASSVSGSAYEQYF. The chain is built from TRBV11-3 and TRBJ2-7; 8 nucleotides agree with TRBD2. With V trimmed by 5 bases and J by 2 bases, 5 bases remained unmatched. From germline, CDR1 is SGHNT and CDR2 YENEEA. The CDR3 consists of 14 residues.

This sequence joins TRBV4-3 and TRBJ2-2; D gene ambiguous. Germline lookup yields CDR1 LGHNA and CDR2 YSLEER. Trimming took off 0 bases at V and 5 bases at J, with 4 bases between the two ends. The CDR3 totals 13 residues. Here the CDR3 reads CASSQDLTGELFF. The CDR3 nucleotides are TGCGCCAGCAGCCAAGATCTAACCGGGGAGCTGTTTTTT.

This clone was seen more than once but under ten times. This CDR3 reads CASRMGGTEAFF. CDR3 nucleotide sequence: TGTGCCAGCAGGATGGGGGGCACTGAAGCTTTCTTT. The genes are TRBV27 and TRBJ1-1; D might be TRBD1 (5 bases). V was cut by 6 bases and J by 4 bases, with 9 bases left in between. Germline loops: CDR1 MNHEY, CDR2 SMNVEV (reference sequence). The CDR3 length is 12 residues.

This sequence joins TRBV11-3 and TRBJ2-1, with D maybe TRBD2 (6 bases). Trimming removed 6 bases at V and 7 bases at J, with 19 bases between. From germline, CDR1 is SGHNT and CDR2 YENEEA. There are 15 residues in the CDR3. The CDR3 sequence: CASSKLQVAANEQFF. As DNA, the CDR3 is TGTGCCAGCAGTAAGTTGCAAGTAGCGGCGAATGAGCAGTTCTTC.

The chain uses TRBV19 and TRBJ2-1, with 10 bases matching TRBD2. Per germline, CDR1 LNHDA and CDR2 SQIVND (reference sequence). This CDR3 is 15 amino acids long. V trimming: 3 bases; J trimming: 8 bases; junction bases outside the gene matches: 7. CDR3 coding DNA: TGTGCCAGTAGTATCCCTCTAGCGGGAGTGGATGAGCAGTTCTTC. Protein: CASSIPLAGVDEQFF.

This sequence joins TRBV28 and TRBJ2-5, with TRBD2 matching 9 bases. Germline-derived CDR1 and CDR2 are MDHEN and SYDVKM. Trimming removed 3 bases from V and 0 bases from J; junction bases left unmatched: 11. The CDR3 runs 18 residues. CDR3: CASSFHGGGRVYQETQYF. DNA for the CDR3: TGTGCCAGCAGTTTTCATGGGGGCGGGAGGGTTTACCAAGAGACCCAGTACTTC.

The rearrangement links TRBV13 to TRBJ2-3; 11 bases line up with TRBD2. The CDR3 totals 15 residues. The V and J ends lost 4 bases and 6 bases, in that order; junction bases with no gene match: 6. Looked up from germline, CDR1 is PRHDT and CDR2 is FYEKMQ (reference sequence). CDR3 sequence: CASSSRLAGLDTQYF. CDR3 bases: TGTGCCAGCAGCTCAAGACTAGCGGGACTGGATACGCAGTATTTT.

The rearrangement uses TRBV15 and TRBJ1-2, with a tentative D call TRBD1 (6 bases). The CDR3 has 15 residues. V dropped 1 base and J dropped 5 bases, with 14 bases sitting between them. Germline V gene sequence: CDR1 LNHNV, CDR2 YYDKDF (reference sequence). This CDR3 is CATSRGGLIWYGYTF. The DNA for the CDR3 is TGTGCCACCAGCAGAGGGGGGCTTATATGGTATGGCTACACCTTC.

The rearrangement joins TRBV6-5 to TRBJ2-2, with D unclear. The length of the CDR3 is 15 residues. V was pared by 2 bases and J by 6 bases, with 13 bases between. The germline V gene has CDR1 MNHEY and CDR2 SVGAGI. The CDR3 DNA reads TGTGCCAGCAGTTACAGGCAGGTGAAGCCCGGGGAGCTGTTTTTT. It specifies CASSYRQVKPGELFF.

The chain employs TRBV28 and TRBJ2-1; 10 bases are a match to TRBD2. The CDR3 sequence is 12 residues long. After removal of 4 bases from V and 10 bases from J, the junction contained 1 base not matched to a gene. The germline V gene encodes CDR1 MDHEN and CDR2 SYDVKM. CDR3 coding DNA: TGTGCCAGCAGTTGGGGACTAGCGGAGCAGTTCTTC. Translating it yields CASSWGLAEQFF. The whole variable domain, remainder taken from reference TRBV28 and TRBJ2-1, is DVKVTQSSRYLVKRTGEKVFLECVQDMDHENMFWYRQDPGLGLRLIYFSYDVKMKEKGDIPEGYSVSREKKERFSLILESASTNQTSMYLCASSWGLAEQFFGPGTRLTVL.

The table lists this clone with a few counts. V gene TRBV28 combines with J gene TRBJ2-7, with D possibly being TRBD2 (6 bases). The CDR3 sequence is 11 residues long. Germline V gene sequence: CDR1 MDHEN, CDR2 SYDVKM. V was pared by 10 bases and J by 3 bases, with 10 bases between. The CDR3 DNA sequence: TGTGCCACCCGGGAGCTCTACGAGCAGTACTTC. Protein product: CATRELYEQYF. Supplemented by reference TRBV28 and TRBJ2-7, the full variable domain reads DVKVTQSSRYLVKRTGEKVFLECVQDMDHENMFWYRQDPGLGLRLIYFSYDVKMKEKGDIPEGYSVSREKKERFSLILESASTNQTSMYLCATRELYEQYFGPGTRLTVT.

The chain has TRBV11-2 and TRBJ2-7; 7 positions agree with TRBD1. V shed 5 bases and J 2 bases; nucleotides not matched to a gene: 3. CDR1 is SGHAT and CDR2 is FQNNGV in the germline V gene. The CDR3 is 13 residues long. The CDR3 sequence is CASSHDRAYEQYF. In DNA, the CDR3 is TGTGCCAGCAGCCATGACAGGGCCTACGAGCAGTACTTC. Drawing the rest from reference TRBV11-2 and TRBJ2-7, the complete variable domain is EAGVAQSPRYKIIEKRQSVAFWCNPISGHATLYWYQQILGQGPKLLIQFQNNGVVDDSQLPKDRFSAERLKGVDSTLKIQPAKLEDSAVYLCASSHDRAYEQYFGPGTRLTVT.